This entry features one T cell receptor (beta chain) sequence. Its matching antigen is unknown. The data are from a study of early T cells in non-severe SARS-CoV-2 infection. Background on the study: The input, bulk RNA from unsorted whole blood, was sequenced, and chains were unpaired.

TCRdb fed the 5' RACE reads into MiXCR, producing one record per CDR3 protein. The table lists tens of thousands of distinct CDR3 sequences, over 5% of them singletons, with around an eighth in the top ten. The CDR3 covers 15 residues. Trimming left V 6 bases short and J 4 bases short, with 18 bases between. Per the germline V gene, CDR1 is LNHDA and CDR2 is SQIVND (reference sequence). Study outcomes and limitations: Database matching using VDJdb favored anti-spike CD8 responses, with private and CD4 specificities left missing.

This chain joins TRBV19 and TRBJ2-5; D remains ambiguous. This sequence was found in an adult who was a healthcare worker with PCR-confirmed SARS-CoV-2 infection or an uninfected control (not recorded which). Sequences were obtained from whole blood. This CDR3 is CASSNVGPGGETQYF. DNA of the CDR3: TGTGCCAGTAGCAACGTTGGCCCAGGCGGAGAGACCCAGTACTTC.